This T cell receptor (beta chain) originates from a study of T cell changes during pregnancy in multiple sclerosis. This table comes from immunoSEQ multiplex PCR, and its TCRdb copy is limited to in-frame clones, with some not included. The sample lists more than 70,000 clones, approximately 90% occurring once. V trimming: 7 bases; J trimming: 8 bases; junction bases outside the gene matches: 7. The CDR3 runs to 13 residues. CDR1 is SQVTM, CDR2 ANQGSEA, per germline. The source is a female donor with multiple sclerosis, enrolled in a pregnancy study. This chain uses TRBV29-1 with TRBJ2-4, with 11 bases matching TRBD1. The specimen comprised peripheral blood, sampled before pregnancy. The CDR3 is CSARTGGLDIQYF. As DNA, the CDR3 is TGCAGCGCTAGGACAGGGGGCTTGGACATTCAGTACTTC.